This T cell receptor (beta chain) was sequenced for a study of T cells after yellow fever vaccination. General study results and limits: Though it reached lower strength, the secondary response hit its peak faster, day 5 versus 15. Boosting was followed by the reappearance of most primary-vaccination clones (approximately 95% CD4, more than 70% CD8).

With V trimmed by 4 bases and J by 4 bases, 4 bases remained unmatched. This CDR3 contains 16 residues. Germline CDR1 and CDR2: LGHNA and YNFKEQ. From the 5' RACE reads, TCRdb called clonotypes with MiXCR, one entry per CDR3 protein. The sample lists approximately 350,000 distinct CDR3 sequences; 11% were seen once. This clonotype was found a few times. As yet, its antigen is unknown. Source: PBMCs, taken on the day of the first yellow fever vaccination. This chain connects TRBV4-2 to TRBJ2-6; 10 bases are a match to TRBD1. This TCR was recovered from a man aged 18-30 years who received the YFV17D yellow fever vaccine. CDR3 sequence reads: CASSPDRGQGANVLTF. The DNA for the CDR3 is TGTGCCAGCAGCCCCGACAGGGGGCAGGGGGCCAACGTCCTGACTTTC.